This T cell receptor beta chain is drawn from a study of technical replicates of blood from four donors. This CDR3 region has 13 residues. Germline CDR1 is SGHTA and CDR2 is FQGNSA. V lost 1 base and J lost 6, with 9 bases in between. Libraries were prepared by immunoSEQ multiplex PCR; TCRdb keeps only in-frame clonotypes and omits some of them. Among over 55,000 clones listed, approximately 89% were seen once. The specimen was PBMCs. This TCR was recovered from a human donor in good health. Some clones in this sample may be carry-over from other donors' samples. V is TRBV7-2 and J is TRBJ1-2; D possibly corresponds to TRBD1 (5 bases). The CDR3 is CASSLDRSHGYTF. CDR3 in DNA: TGTGCCAGCAGCTTAGACAGGTCCCATGGCTACACCTTC.